A selection of T cell receptor beta chains follows, all from one sample in a study of blood T cell repertoires in COVID-19. Generated by immunoSEQ multiplex PCR, the TCRdb table keeps only in-frame clones and is missing some. Here the sample spans 60,000 to 75,000 clones, roughly 80% being singletons. Material for sequencing was peripheral blood. These receptors all stem from a woman aged 80 or over with acute or convalescent COVID-19. Each CDR3 is given with its conserved first and last residue.

TRBJ1-1 TRBV5-1 CASSALDRGGMNTEAFF
TRBJ1-1 TRBV30 CAWSLDTQGSAFF
TRBJ2-1 TRBV7-3 CASSFASGGAGEQFF
TRBJ1-1 TRBV6-2/TRBV6-3 CASSYPREAFF
TRBJ2-1 TRBV4-1 CASSQGQGGSYNEQFF
TRBJ2-5 TRBV7-2 CASSLFSLQETQYF
TRBJ2-5 TRBV6-5 CASSYVGETQYF
TRBJ2-2 TRBV7-3 CASSLGAENTGELFF
TRBJ1-1 TRBV2 CASSWLGKAFF
TRBJ1-4 TRBV19 CASTIRGREKLFF
TRBJ2-5 TRBV5-1 CASSLVLGAGGRETQYF
TRBJ2-1 TRBV11-2 CASSLERLYNEQFF
TRBJ2-7 TRBV15 CASARDRGPYEQYF
TRBJ1-4 TRBV25-1 CASSDSDRREKLFF
TRBJ2-2 TRBV3-1/TRBV3-2 CASSPPTLTGELFF
TRBJ1-3 TRBV7-8 CASKRGLGKNTIYF
TRBJ2-1 TRBV12-5 CASGLVLFGQGSENEQFF
TRBJ1-2 TRBV7-9 CASSLAWGVYGYTF
TRBJ1-5 TRBV19 CASSIKGGYQPQHF
TRBJ2-7 TRBV30 CAWTLGGVTYEQYF
TRBJ1-2 TRBV6-5 CASSYTRTANYGYTF
TRBJ2-3 TRBV18 CASSPPSLRGLVDTQYF
TRBJ1-5 TRBV7-9 CASSLGGPQHF
TRBJ1-1 TRBV28 CASSLSTGGNTEAFF
TRBJ2-5 TRBV2 CASSTLAGGGETQYF
TRBJ2-3 TRBV5-1 CASSTDRSRTDTQYF
TRBJ2-3 TRBV9 CASSVGPSGASDTQYF
TRBJ2-4 TRBV29-1 CSASSRGADIQYF
TRBJ1-6 TRBV30 CAWGRTNSPLHF
TRBJ2-3 TRBV11-3 CASSPAGTGITDTQYF
TRBJ2-7 TRBV3-1/TRBV3-2 CASSQVTSTGSREQYF
TRBJ2-7 TRBV5-5 CASSSGHTYEQYF
TRBJ2-7 TRBV5-4 CASSSPGRDYEQYF
TRBJ2-2 TRBV7-9 CASSWPGVAGELFF
TRBJ1-1 TRBV2 CASSEAYRAFF
TRBJ1-2 TRBV7-9 CASSLSGQGKYGYTF
TRBJ2-7 TRBV10-2 CASSGTGFDEQYF
TRBJ2-3 TRBV3-1/TRBV3-2 CASSQDLFTGFVTDTQYF
TRBJ1-3 TRBV2 CASSLRGLGNTIYF
TRBJ2-3 TRBV5-1 CASSLVIQRGGGDTQYF